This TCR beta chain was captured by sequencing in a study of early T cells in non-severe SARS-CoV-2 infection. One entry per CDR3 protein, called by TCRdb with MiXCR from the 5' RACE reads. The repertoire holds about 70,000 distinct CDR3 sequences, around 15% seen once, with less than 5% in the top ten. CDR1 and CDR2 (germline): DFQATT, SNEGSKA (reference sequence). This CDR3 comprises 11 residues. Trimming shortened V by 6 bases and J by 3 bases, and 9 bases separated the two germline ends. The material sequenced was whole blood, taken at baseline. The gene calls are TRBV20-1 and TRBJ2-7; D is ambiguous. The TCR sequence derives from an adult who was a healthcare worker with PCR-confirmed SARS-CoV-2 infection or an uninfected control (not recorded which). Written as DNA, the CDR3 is TGCAGTGCCTACGAAAACTACGAGCAGTACTTC. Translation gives CSAYENYEQYF.